A selection of T cell receptor beta chains follows, all from one sample in a study of cytomegalovirus exposure and HLA in healthy donors. Clones were read by immunoSEQ multiplex PCR, and TCRdb kept only the in-frame ones, dropping some. Found here are approximately 160,000 clones, just under 80% of them singletons; the top ten hold about 9.1%. Sequenced material: PBMCs. Receptors were obtained from a young man in good health and CMV-seropositive. The CDR3 runs from the conserved cysteine through the conserved F or W. The D gene is left open where the match is weak. The size of a clone is reported for some rows only, either as once, few or many, or as a class for expanded clones.

V: TRBV11-2
J: TRBJ1-6
D: TRBD1
size: few
length: 15
DNA: TGTGCCAGCAGCCTAGTCAGGGGGCCGGGGTCACCCCTCCACTTT
CDR3: CASSLVRGPGSPLHF

V: TRBV18
J: TRBJ2-7
D: TRBD1
size: .
length: 14
DNA: TGTGCCAGCTCACCCGGGACAGGGTACTACGAGCAGTACTTC
CDR3: CASSPGTGYYEQYF

V: TRBV2
J: TRBJ2-7
D: TRBD1
size: .
length: 16
DNA: TGTGCCAGCAGGCCATCCCCGGGACAGGGCCACTACGAGCAGTACTTC
CDR3: CASRPSPGQGHYEQYF

V: TRBV4-3
J: TRBJ2-7
D: TRBD2
size: .
length: 15
DNA: TGCGCCAGCAGCCTCGGAAGAAGCGGGACCTACGAGCAGTACTTC
CDR3: CASSLGRSGTYEQYF

V: TRBV7-7
J: TRBJ1-1
D: .
size: .
length: 15
DNA: TGTGCCAGCAGCCCGGATGGAGGGGACCCTGCTGAAGCTTTCTTT
CDR3: CASSPDGGDPAEAFF

V: TRBV19
J: TRBJ2-3
D: TRBD2
size: few
length: 13
DNA: TGTGCCAGTAGTTCGGTAGCGGGAGGGGCGCAGTATTTT
CDR3: CASSSVAGGAQYF

V: TRBV10-3
J: TRBJ1-2
D: .
size: .
length: 14
DNA: TGTGCCATCAGTGAGTCGGGAAGGGGAAATGGCTACACCTTC
CDR3: CAISESGRGNGYTF

V: TRBV6-1
J: TRBJ2-7
D: TRBD1
size: .
length: 15
DNA: TGTGCCAGCAGGAGCAGGGGGCGAGGTCTCGGCGAGCAGTACTTC
CDR3: CASRSRGRGLGEQYF

V: TRBV19
J: TRBJ1-1
D: TRBD1
size: .
length: 13
DNA: TGTGCCAGTGGGACAGGGGGCTGGACTGAAGCTTTCTTT
CDR3: CASGTGGWTEAFF

V: TRBV27
J: TRBJ2-7
D: .
size: .
length: 11
DNA: TGTGCCAGCATATGGGCTGGCGAGCAGTACTTC
CDR3: CASIWAGEQYF

V: TRBV28
J: TRBJ2-1
D: .
size: once
length: 15
DNA: TGTGCCAGCAGTTTATCCCCGTATACCTACAATGAGCAGTTCTTC
CDR3: CASSLSPYTYNEQFF

V: TRBV19
J: TRBJ1-1
D: .
size: .
length: 11
DNA: TGTGCCAGGGAGTTGAGCACTGAAGCTTTCTTT
CDR3: CARELSTEAFF

V: TRBV6-1
J: TRBJ2-3
D: .
size: .
length: 17
DNA: TGTGCCAGCAGTGAGGAGTTTGTCGGCCCACGGAAGGATACGCAGTATTTT
CDR3: CASSEEFVGPRKDTQYF

V: TRBV30
J: TRBJ2-3
D: .
size: .
length: 12
DNA: TGTGCCTGGAGCGGTTACACAGATACGCAGTATTTT
CDR3: CAWSGYTDTQYF

V: TRBV7-6
J: TRBJ2-1
D: .
size: .
length: 16
DNA: TGTGCCAGCAGCTTAACCGGTTTACTAGGCGGCGATGAGCAGTTCTTC
CDR3: CASSLTGLLGGDEQFF

V: TRBV25-1
J: TRBJ1-5
D: .
size: few
length: 15
DNA: TGTGCCAGCAGTGGATACGGGGGAAGCAATCAGCCCCAGCATTTT
CDR3: CASSGYGGSNQPQHF

V: TRBV28
J: TRBJ1-6
D: .
size: .
length: 14
DNA: TGTGCCAGCTTAGGACTGACAGGCGCTTCACCCCTCCACTTT
CDR3: CASLGLTGASPLHF

V: TRBV7-8
J: TRBJ2-1
D: TRBD2
size: .
length: 15
DNA: TGTGCCAGCAGCTTAGGGACTAGTAGATTTGCTGAGCAGTTCTTC
CDR3: CASSLGTSRFAEQFF

V: TRBV9
J: TRBJ2-1
D: TRBD1
size: .
length: 14
DNA: TGTGCCAGCAGCGTAGAAACAGGGGGCTCCCCACAGTTCTTC
CDR3: CASSVETGGSPQFF

V: TRBV18
J: TRBJ2-1
D: .
size: .
length: 16
DNA: TGTGCCAGCTCACCACCGGCGGGATCTTTTTACAATGAGCAGTTCTTC
CDR3: CASSPPAGSFYNEQFF

V: TRBV5-1
J: TRBJ2-4
D: TRBD1
size: .
length: 17
DNA: TGCGCCAGCAGCTCGACAGGGCCGGTGGGGGCCAAAAACATTCAGTACTTC
CDR3: CASSSTGPVGAKNIQYF

V: TRBV13
J: TRBJ2-1
D: TRBD2
size: .
length: 16
DNA: TGTGCCAGCAGCTTACCGGGGGGTAGCTCCTACAATGAGCAGTTCTTC
CDR3: CASSLPGGSSYNEQFF

V: TRBV19
J: TRBJ2-7
D: .
size: .
length: 13
DNA: TGTGCCAGTAGCCTCCCAGGGGTCGACGAGCAGTACTTC
CDR3: CASSLPGVDEQYF

V: TRBV9
J: TRBJ2-1
D: .
size: few
length: 16
DNA: TGTGCCAGCAGCGTAGAGGGGGGGGGCCACTACAATGAGCAGTTCTTC
CDR3: CASSVEGGGHYNEQFF

V: TRBV29-1
J: TRBJ1-2
D: .
size: .
length: 12
DNA: TGCAGCGTTGAACCGGGAGGCTATGGCTACACCTTC
CDR3: CSVEPGGYGYTF

V: TRBV11-3
J: TRBJ2-2
D: TRBD2
size: .
length: 18
DNA: TGTGCCAGCAGCCCAGGGCGACTAGCGGGAAACGACACCGGGGAGCTGTTTTTT
CDR3: CASSPGRLAGNDTGELFF

V: TRBV21-1
J: TRBJ2-3
D: .
size: .
length: 18
DNA: .
CDR3: CASSHGQGWGSGTDTQYF

V: TRBV7-9
J: TRBJ2-4
D: TRBD1
size: once
length: 16
DNA: TGTGCCAGCAGCTTTAACAGGGGGCAGGGGGGAGACATTCAGTACTTC
CDR3: CASSFNRGQGGDIQYF

V: TRBV23-1
J: TRBJ1-3
D: .
size: .
length: 16
DNA: TGCGCCAGCAGTCAATGGGGGGGCTTCCCTGGAAACACCATATATTTT
CDR3: CASSQWGGFPGNTIYF

V: TRBV7-7
J: TRBJ2-3
D: TRBD2
size: .
length: 17
DNA: TGTGCTAGCAGCTTAGCCCTGGGGGGAGGGCGCACAGATACGCAGTATTTT
CDR3: CASSLALGGGRTDTQYF

V: TRBV5-1
J: TRBJ1-2
D: TRBD1
size: .
length: 15
DNA: TGCGCCAGCAGCGAACAGCCAGGACAGGGGAACGGCTACACCTTC
CDR3: CASSEQPGQGNGYTF

V: TRBV7-2
J: TRBJ2-7
D: TRBD2
size: .
length: 15
DNA: TGTGCCAGCAGCTTAGGCGCTAGCGGGATTTACGAGCAGTACTTC
CDR3: CASSLGASGIYEQYF

V: TRBV9
J: TRBJ1-1
D: TRBD1
size: .
length: 16
DNA: TGTGCCAGCAGCCCCTCGAGGGGGCCGGTGGACACTGAAGCTTTCTTT
CDR3: CASSPSRGPVDTEAFF

V: TRBV5-6
J: TRBJ2-5
D: .
size: .
length: 17
DNA: TGTGCCAGCAGCTTGATGAGCGGACAGTATGATCAAGAGACCCAGTACTTC
CDR3: CASSLMSGQYDQETQYF

V: TRBV19
J: TRBJ1-2
D: TRBD1
size: .
length: 16
DNA: TGTGCCAGTAGTATAGACCAGACAGGGGCAGGGTTCGGCTACACCTTC
CDR3: CASSIDQTGAGFGYTF

V: TRBV7-8
J: TRBJ1-4
D: .
size: .
length: 15
DNA: TGTGCCAGCAGCTTATCCGTGCGGCCTAATGAAAAACTGTTTTTT
CDR3: CASSLSVRPNEKLFF

V: TRBV4-3
J: TRBJ2-5
D: .
size: .
length: 15
DNA: TGCGCCAGCAGCCAAGATCGAGGTACCCAAGAGACCCAGTACTTC
CDR3: CASSQDRGTQETQYF

V: TRBV19
J: TRBJ2-1
D: TRBD2
size: .
length: 18
DNA: TGTGCCAGTAGCCTTGGACTAGTGGGGCCCTATCCCTACAATGAGCAGTTCTTC
CDR3: CASSLGLVGPYPYNEQFF

V: TRBV6-5
J: TRBJ1-1
D: .
size: .
length: 15
DNA: TGTGCCAGCAGTTACTCGAATATCAGAAACACTGAAGCTTTCTTT
CDR3: CASSYSNIRNTEAFF

V: TRBV7-3
J: TRBJ2-3
D: .
size: once
length: 15
DNA: TGTGCCAGCAGCTTCGATAGTGGGGGCACGGATACGCAGTATTTT
CDR3: CASSFDSGGTDTQYF

V: TRBV6-5
J: TRBJ1-1
D: .
size: .
length: 13
DNA: TGTGCCAGCAGTCTGACTGTGAACACTGAAGCTTTCTTT
CDR3: CASSLTVNTEAFF

V: TRBV15
J: TRBJ1-5
D: TRBD1
size: .
length: 15
DNA: TGTGCCACCAGCAGAGATCTCGGGACAGGCCAGCCCCAGCATTTT
CDR3: CATSRDLGTGQPQHF